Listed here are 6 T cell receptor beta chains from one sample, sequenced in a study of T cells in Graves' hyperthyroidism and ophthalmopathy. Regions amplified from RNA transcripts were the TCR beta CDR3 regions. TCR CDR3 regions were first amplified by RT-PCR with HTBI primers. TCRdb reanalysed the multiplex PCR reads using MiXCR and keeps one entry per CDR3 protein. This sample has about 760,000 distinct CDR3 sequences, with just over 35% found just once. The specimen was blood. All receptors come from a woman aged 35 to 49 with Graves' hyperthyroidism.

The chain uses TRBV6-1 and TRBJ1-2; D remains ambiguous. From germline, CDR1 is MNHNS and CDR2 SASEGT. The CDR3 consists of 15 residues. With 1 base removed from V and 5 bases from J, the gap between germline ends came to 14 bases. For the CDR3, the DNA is TGTGCCAGCAGTGAAGATTTGAACAGCGGTTATGGCTACACCTTC. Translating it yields CASSEDLNSGYGYTF.

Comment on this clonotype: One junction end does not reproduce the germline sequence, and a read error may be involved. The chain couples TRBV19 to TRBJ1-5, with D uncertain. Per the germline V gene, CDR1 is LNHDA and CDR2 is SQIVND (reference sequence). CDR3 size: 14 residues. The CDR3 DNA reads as TGTGCCAGTAGCCCGAGGTATAGCAATCAGCCCCAGCGTTTT. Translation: CASSPRYSNQPQRF.

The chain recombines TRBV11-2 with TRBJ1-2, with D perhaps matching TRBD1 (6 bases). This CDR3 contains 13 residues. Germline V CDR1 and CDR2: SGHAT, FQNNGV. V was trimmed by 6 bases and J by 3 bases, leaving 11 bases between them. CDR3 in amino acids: CASSPGVHYGYTF. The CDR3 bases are TGTGCCAGCAGTCCAGGGGTGCACTATGGCTACACCTTC.

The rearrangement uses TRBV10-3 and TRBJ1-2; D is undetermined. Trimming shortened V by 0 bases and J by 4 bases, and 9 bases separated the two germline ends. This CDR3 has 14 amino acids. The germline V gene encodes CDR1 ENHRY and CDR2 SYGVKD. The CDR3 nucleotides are TGTGCCATCAGTGAGTCCGAAGACACCTATGGCTACACCTTC. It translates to CAISESEDTYGYTF.

CDR3 region: CASSLALGVAGNTIYF. The DNA of the CDR3 is TGTGCCAGCAGCTTAGCGCTCGGGGTCGCTGGAAACACCATATATTTT. This chain connects TRBV7-2 to TRBJ1-3; no clear D. The CDR3 consists of 16 residues. Germline V gene sequence: CDR1 SGHTA, CDR2 FQGNSA. With 0 bases removed from V and 2 bases from J, the gap between germline ends came to 11 bases.

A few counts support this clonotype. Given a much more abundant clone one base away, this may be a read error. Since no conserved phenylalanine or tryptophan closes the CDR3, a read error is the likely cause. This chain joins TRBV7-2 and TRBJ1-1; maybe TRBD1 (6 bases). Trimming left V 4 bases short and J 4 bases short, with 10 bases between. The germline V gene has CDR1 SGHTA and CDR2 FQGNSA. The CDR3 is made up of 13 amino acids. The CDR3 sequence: CASSSGQRTEAFL. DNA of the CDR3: TGTGCCAGCAGCTCCGGACAGCGCACTGAAGCTTTCCTT.